The 13 T cell receptor beta chains in this list originate from one sample, sequenced in a study of radiotherapy plus CTLA-4 blockade in lung cancer. The assay was immunoSEQ multiplex PCR, and TCRdb's table has in-frame clones only and misses some. The repertoire has roughly 76,000 clones, roughly 69% of them found once; the top ten carry more than 8%. Sequenced here: peripheral blood, sampled from a patient treated with radiotherapy plus ipilimumab. Receptors originate from a human donor with non-small cell lung cancer whose response to radiotherapy plus ipilimumab could not be evaluated.

Only a few counts were recorded for this clone. This chain links TRBV7-9 with TRBJ2-7; the D gene is possibly TRBD2 (6 bases). The CDR3 is 14 amino acids. Germline-derived CDR1 and CDR2 are SEHNR and FQNEAQ (reference sequence). V was pared by 1 base and J by 5 bases, with 12 bases between. The CDR3 nucleotides read TGTGCCAGCAGCTTAGTTAACCGGGAGAACGAGCAGTACTTC. It yields the protein CASSLVNRENEQYF.

J is TRBJ2-7 and V is TRBV19, with a tentative D call TRBD1 (6 bases). In germline, CDR1 is LNHDA, CDR2 SQIVND (reference sequence). V lost 2 bases and J 2 bases, leaving 10 bases between the germline ends. The length of the CDR3 is 14 residues. CDR3 coding DNA: TGTGCCAGTAGTATACGAGGACAGCCCTACGAGCAGTACTTC. It specifies CASSIRGQPYEQYF. The full variable domain, in which reference TRBV19 and TRBJ2-7 provide the parts outside the CDR3, is DGGITQSPKYLFRKEGQNVTLSCEQNLNHDAMYWYRQDPGQGLRLIYYSQIVNDFQKGDIAEGYSVSREKKESFPLTVTSAQKNPTAFYLCASSIRGQPYEQYFGPGTRLTVT.

The chain uses TRBV5-6 and TRBJ1-2, with D tentatively TRBD1 (5 bases). The length of the CDR3 is 17 residues. Between the trimmed V and J ends, which lost 6 bases and 0 bases, there was a span of 21 bases. Germline CDR1 is SGHDT and CDR2 is YYEEEE. In nucleotides, the CDR3 is TGTGCCAGCACCCTTGGATGGGGACGGGGGACTAACTATGGCTACACCTTC. Amino acids: CASTLGWGRGTNYGYTF.

This chain links TRBV5-5 with TRBJ1-5; D call uncertain. Germline assignment: CDR1 SGHKS and CDR2 YYEKEE (reference sequence). The CDR3 spans 13 residues. The germline V and J ends were trimmed by 0 bases and 3 bases, with 4 bases remaining between them. The DNA of the CDR3 is TGTGCCAGCAGCTTGGACACCAATCAGCCCCAGCATTTT. Its translation: CASSLDTNQPQHF.

The rearrangement joins TRBV10-3 to TRBJ1-2, with 7 bases that match TRBD1. CDR1 is ENHRY and CDR2 is SYGVKD in the germline V gene. The CDR3 is 17 residues long. Trimming removed 2 bases from V and 5 bases from J; junction bases left unmatched: 14. The CDR3 loop is CAISENFSGGAQYGYTF. As DNA, the CDR3 is TGTGCCATCAGTGAGAATTTTTCAGGGGGAGCACAGTATGGCTACACCTTC.

This clone was counted once. The J gene is TRBJ1-5, the V gene TRBV19; D gene uncertain. The germline V gene has CDR1 LNHDA and CDR2 SQIVND (reference sequence). Trimming stripped 4 bases from V and 5 bases from J, with 9 bases between. The CDR3 contains 13 residues. CDR3 sequence (DNA): TGTGCCAGTAGTACGTCCGGGTATCAGCCCCAGCATTTT. The encoded protein is CASSTSGYQPQHF.

The table lists this clone with a count of one. The chain joins TRBV27 to TRBJ2-7; maybe TRBD2 (6 bases). Deletions cut 1 base from V and 3 bases from J, with 13 bases between. The germline V gene has CDR1 MNHEY and CDR2 SMNVEV (reference sequence). The CDR3 runs to 15 residues. The DNA for the CDR3 is TGTGCCAGCAGTTTATTCCGGCGGGATGGCTACGAGCAGTACTTC. This translates into CASSLFRRDGYEQYF.

This chain uses TRBV28 with TRBJ1-4, with 7 bases that match TRBD1. There are 15 residues in the CDR3. V dropped 1 base and J dropped 7; count of bases not matched to a gene: 6. Germline V gives CDR1 MDHEN, CDR2 SYDVKM. CDR3 in DNA: TGTGCCAGCAGTTTATCGGGACAGCGTCGTGAAAAACTGTTTTTT. Translated, it gives CASSLSGQRREKLFF.

The J gene is TRBJ2-3, the V gene TRBV6-1; 10 bases fit TRBD1. Germline V gives CDR1 MNHNS, CDR2 SASEGT. CDR3 length: 14 amino acids. Unmatched junction bases numbered 1, after V lost 3 bases and J lost 4 bases. CDR3 residues: CASSEGTGADTQYF. The DNA of the CDR3 is TGTGCCAGCAGTGAGGGGACAGGGGCAGATACGCAGTATTTT.

This clone has only a few counts. The V gene is TRBV14, the J gene TRBJ1-2; D not certain. Germline V gives CDR1 SGHDN, CDR2 FVKESK. The ends were cut back, 4 bases at V and 6 bases at J, with 9 bases in the middle. The CDR3 sequence is 12 residues long. CDR3 loop: CASSLDIDGYTF. The CDR3 nucleotides are TGTGCCAGCAGCCTAGACATAGATGGCTACACCTTC.

The genes are TRBV4-1 and TRBJ2-6; 7 bases are shared with TRBD1. This CDR3 has 18 residues. From germline, CDR1 is MGHRA and CDR2 YSYEKL. The ends lost 0 bases at V and 0 bases at J; junction bases unmatched: 5. CDR3 DNA: TGCGCCAGCAGCCAAGAACAGGGGCGACGCTCTGGGGCCAACGTCCTGACTTTC. It yields the protein CASSQEQGRRSGANVLTF.

This chain connects TRBV9 to TRBJ2-2; 11 bases fit TRBD2. CDR1 and CDR2 from the germline V gene are SGDLS and YYNGEE. The V and J ends lost 1 base and 1 base, in that order; junction bases with no gene match: 9. This CDR3 contains 19 residues. As DNA, the CDR3 is TGTGCCAGCAGCGTAAACCTAGCGGGGGGCGGGAGGAACACCGGGGAGCTGTTTTTT. This translates into CASSVNLAGGGRNTGELFF.

The V and J genes are TRBV6-5 and TRBJ1-2, with D uncertain. Germline-derived CDR1 and CDR2 are MNHEY and SVGAGI. Deletions cut 2 bases from V and 5 bases from J, with 12 bases between. There are 14 residues in the CDR3. The CDR3 sequence is CASSYDLELYGYTF. The CDR3 bases are TGTGCCAGCAGTTACGATTTGGAGTTGTATGGCTACACCTTC.